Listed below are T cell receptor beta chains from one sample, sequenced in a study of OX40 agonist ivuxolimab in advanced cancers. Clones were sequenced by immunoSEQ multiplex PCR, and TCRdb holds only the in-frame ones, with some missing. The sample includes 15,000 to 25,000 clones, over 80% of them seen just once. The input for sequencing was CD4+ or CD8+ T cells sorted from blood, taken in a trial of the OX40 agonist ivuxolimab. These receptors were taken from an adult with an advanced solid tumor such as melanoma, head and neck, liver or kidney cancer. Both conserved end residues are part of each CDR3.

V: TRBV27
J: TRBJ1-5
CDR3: CASRLDGNQPQHF

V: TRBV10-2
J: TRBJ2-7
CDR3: CASSNSYEQYF

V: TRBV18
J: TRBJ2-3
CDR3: CASSPRDSAKRDTQYF

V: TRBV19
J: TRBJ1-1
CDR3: CASSPGQLNEAFF

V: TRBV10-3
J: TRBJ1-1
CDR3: CAISEGGPVVNTEAFF

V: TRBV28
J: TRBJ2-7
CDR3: CASSFPGAFWDEQYF

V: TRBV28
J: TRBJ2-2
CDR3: CASSLRVPRAGELFF

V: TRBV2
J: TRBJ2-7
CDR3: CASQGAPGEQYF

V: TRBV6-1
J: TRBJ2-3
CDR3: CASTDGEWSDTQYF

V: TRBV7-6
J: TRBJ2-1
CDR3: CASSWERAGSSYNEQFF

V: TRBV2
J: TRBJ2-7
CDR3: CASSGEQSHEQYF